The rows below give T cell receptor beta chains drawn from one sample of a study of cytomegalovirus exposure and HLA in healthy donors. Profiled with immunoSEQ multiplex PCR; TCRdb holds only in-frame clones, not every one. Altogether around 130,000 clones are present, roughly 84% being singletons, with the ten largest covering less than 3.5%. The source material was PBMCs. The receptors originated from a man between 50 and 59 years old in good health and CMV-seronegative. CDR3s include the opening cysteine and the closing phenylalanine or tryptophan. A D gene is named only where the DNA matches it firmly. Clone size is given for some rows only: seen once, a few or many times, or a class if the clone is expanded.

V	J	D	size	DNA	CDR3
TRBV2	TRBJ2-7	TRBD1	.	TGTGCCAGCAGAGAATACACAGGGGGCGCATACGAGCAGTACTTC	CASREYTGGAYEQYF
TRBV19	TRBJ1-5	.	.	TGTGCCACTCGTCGGGGTAGCAATCAGCCCCAGCATTTT	CATRRGSNQPQHF
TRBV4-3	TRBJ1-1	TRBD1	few	TGCGCCAGCAGCCAAACAGGGGTAAACACTGAAGCTTTCTTT	CASSQTGVNTEAFF
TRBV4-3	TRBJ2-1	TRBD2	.	TGCGCCAGCAGCCTTGTTCTAGCGGGGCCCAATGAGCAGTTCTTC	CASSLVLAGPNEQFF
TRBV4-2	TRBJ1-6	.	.	TGTGCCAGCAGCCCACCAGCCCCCGGGGGTAGGTCACCCCTCCACTTT	CASSPPAPGGRSPLHF
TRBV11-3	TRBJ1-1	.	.	TGTGCCAGCAGCTTAATAGGGGGCACTGAAGCTTTCTTT	CASSLIGGTEAFF
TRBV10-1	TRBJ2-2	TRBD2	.	TGCGCCAGCAGCGTTGGGACTACTGAGACCGGGGAGCTGTTTTTT	CASSVGTTETGELFF
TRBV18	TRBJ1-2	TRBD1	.	TGTGCCAGCTCCGCTACAGGGGGAAACTATGGCTACACCTTC	CASSATGGNYGYTF
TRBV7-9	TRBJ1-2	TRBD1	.	TGTGCCAGCAGCTTAATTGGACAGGGGGTGCGAGGCTACACCTTC	CASSLIGQGVRGYTF
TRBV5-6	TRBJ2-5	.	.	TGTGCCAGCAGCCCCGGGGGAGAGACCCAGTACTTC	CASSPGGETQYF
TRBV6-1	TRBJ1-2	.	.	TGTGCCAGCAGTGAACCGGGGGTGCATCTGGGTTATGGCTACACCTTC	CASSEPGVHLGYGYTF
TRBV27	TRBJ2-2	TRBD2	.	TGTGCCAGCAGTTTCCTCGGGGGGTCGGGGGAGCTGTTTTTT	CASSFLGGSGELFF
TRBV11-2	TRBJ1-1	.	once	TGTGCCAGCAGCCGATACGTCGGCGGGACGGAAGCTTTCTTT	CASSRYVGGTEAFF
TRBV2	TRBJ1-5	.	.	TGTGCCAGCAGTGACGGTGGTCGTCCTCAGCCCCAGCATTTT	CASSDGGRPQPQHF
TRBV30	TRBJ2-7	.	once	TGTGCCTTTAACAGGGAGTGGTACGAGCAGTACTTC	CAFNREWYEQYF
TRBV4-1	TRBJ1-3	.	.	TGCGCCAGCAGCCAAGATGAGGACATATCCTCTGGAAACACCATATATTTT	CASSQDEDISSGNTIYF
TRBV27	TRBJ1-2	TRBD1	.	TGTGCCAGCAGTATCCGACAGGGGCAGGGCTATGGCTACACCTTC	CASSIRQGQGYGYTF
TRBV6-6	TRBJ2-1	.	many	TGTGCCAGCAGTTACTCGATGGACAACTACAATGAGCAGTTCTTC	CASSYSMDNYNEQFF
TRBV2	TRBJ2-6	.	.	TGTGCCAGCGGACTCTTAAACCCCTCTGGGGCCAACGTCCTGACTTTC	CASGLLNPSGANVLTF
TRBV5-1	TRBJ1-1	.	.	TGCGCCAGCAGGCGTGACATGGGGAACACTGAAGCTTTCTTT	CASRRDMGNTEAFF
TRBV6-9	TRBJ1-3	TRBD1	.	TGTGCCAGCAGTTATTACCCGGACAGGGAGGGGTACACCATATATTTT	CASSYYPDREGYTIYF
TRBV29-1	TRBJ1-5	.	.	TGCAGCGTCATGATGGGGGGGGGACGACAGCCCCAGCATTTT	CSVMMGGGRQPQHF
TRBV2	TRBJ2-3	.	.	TGTGCCAGCAGCGGTAATAGCCCAGATACGCAGTATTTT	CASSGNSPDTQYF
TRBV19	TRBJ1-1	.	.	TGTGCCAGTAGTATATGGAACACCGGGTCAAGGGCTTTCTTT	CASSIWNTGSRAFF
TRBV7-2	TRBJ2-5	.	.	TGTGCCAGCAGCTTAGAATTGGAGAGTTCTTGGGAGACCCAGTACTTC	CASSLELESSWETQYF
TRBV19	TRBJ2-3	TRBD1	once	TGTGCCAGTAGTCTGCCGAGGACAGGGGACTACTACACAGATACGCAGTATTTT	CASSLPRTGDYYTDTQYF
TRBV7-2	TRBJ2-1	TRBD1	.	TGTGCCAGCAGTCCGGGACAGGGAATCTACAATGAGCAGTTCTTC	CASSPGQGIYNEQFF
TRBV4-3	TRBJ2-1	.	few	TGCGCCAGCAGCCAAGATCTGCGGCTAGTAGAGTACAATGAGCAGTTCTTC	CASSQDLRLVEYNEQFF
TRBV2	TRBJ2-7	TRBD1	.	TGTGCCAGCACATTCCGGGACAGGGGGGGCGAGCAGTACTTC	CASTFRDRGGEQYF
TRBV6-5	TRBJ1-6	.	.	TGTGCCAGCAGCTTTGCAGGCCATAATTCACCCCTCCACTTT	CASSFAGHNSPLHF
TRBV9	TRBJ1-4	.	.	TGTGCCAGCAGCGTAGGGGGCTTCGTTAATGAAAAACTGTTTTTT	CASSVGGFVNEKLFF
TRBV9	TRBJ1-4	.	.	TGTGCCAGCAGCGCCGGACAGCCGGGTATTGAAAAACTGTTTTTT	CASSAGQPGIEKLFF
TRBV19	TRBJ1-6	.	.	TGTGCCAGTAGTAGCGGCAGGGGTAATTCACCCCTCCACTTT	CASSSGRGNSPLHF
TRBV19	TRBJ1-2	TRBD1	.	TGTGCCAGCGAGGGGACAGGGAACGGCTACACCTTC	CASEGTGNGYTF
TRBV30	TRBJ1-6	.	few	TGTGCCTGGAGTGTGGTGAGCTCCTATAATTCACCCCTCCACTTT	CAWSVVSSYNSPLHF
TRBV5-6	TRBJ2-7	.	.	TGTGCCAGCAGCCCACGGACAACCCAGGGGTTTTCGCGGGAGCAGTACTTC	CASSPRTTQGFSREQYF
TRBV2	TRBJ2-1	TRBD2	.	TGTGCCAGCAGGCTAGCGGGGGGCCCTAGCTCCTACAATGAGCAGTTCTTC	CASRLAGGPSSYNEQFF
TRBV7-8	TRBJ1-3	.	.	TGTGCCAGCAGCAATAGAGGGTCAGGAAACACCATATATTTT	CASSNRGSGNTIYF
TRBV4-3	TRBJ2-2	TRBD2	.	TGCGCCAGCAGCCCCCAGCCAGCGGGGGTAGATACCGGGGAGCTGTTTTTT	CASSPQPAGVDTGELFF
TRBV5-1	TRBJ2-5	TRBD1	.	TGCGCCAGCAGCTTGGGGACAGGGCAGGAGACCCAGTACTTC	CASSLGTGQETQYF
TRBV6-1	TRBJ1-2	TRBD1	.	TGTGCCAGCAGTGGGGACAGGGTATTAAGCTACACCTTC	CASSGDRVLSYTF
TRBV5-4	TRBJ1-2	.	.	TGTGCCAGCAGCTTGGTAGACATGTCGGACTATGGCTACACCTTC	CASSLVDMSDYGYTF
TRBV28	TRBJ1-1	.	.	TGTGCCAGCAGGGGAAGCGGAGGCACTGAAGCTTTCTTT	CASRGSGGTEAFF
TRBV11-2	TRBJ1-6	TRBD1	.	TGTGCCAGCAGCTTAGCAGGGGGCGCTTCACCCCTCCACTTT	CASSLAGGASPLHF
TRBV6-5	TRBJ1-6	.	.	TGTGCCAGCAGTGAATCAAAGAGTTCACCCCTCCACTTT	CASSESKSSPLHF
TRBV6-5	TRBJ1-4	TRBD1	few	TGTGCCAGCAGTTACTCGGCAGGGGGGAATGAAAAACTGTTTTTT	CASSYSAGGNEKLFF
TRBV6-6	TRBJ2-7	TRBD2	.	TGTGCCAGCGGGTTACAGCGGGGGAGCTCCTACGAGCAGTACTTC	CASGLQRGSSYEQYF
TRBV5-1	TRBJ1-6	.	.	TGCGCCAGCAGCTTGCGGCCCGGGGATAATTCACCCCTCCACTTT	CASSLRPGDNSPLHF
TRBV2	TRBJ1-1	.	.	TGTGCCAGCAGACACTCGGCGGTCACTGAAGCTTTCTTT	CASRHSAVTEAFF
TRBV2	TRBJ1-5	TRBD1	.	TGTGCCAGTGCGGGACAGAATCAGCCCCAGCATTTT	CASAGQNQPQHF
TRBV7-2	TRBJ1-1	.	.	TGTGCCAGCAGCTTAGGGGGACAACGAGCTTTCTTT	CASSLGGQRAFF
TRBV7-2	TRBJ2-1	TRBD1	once	TGTGCCAGCAACCTAATACAGGGGGCGTACAATGAGCAGTTCTTC	CASNLIQGAYNEQFF
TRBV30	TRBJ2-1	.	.	TGTGCCTGGAGTTTGGGGGCGCCTTACAATGAGCAGTTCTTC	CAWSLGAPYNEQFF
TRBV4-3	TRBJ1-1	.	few	TGCGCCAGCAGCCAAGAGTTGAGGGCGGAAGCTTTCTTT	CASSQELRAEAFF
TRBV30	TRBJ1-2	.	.	TGTGCCTGGCTAACAGGGAGGGAGGCGATCGCTGGCTACACCTTC	CAWLTGREAIAGYTF
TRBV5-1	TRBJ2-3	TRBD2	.	TGCGCCAGCAGCTTGGTGGCTAGCGGGGAATTCACAGATACGCAGTATTTT	CASSLVASGEFTDTQYF
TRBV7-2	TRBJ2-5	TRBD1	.	TGTGCCAGCAGCTTAGCCAGGGGGCAAGAGACCCAGTACTTC	CASSLARGQETQYF